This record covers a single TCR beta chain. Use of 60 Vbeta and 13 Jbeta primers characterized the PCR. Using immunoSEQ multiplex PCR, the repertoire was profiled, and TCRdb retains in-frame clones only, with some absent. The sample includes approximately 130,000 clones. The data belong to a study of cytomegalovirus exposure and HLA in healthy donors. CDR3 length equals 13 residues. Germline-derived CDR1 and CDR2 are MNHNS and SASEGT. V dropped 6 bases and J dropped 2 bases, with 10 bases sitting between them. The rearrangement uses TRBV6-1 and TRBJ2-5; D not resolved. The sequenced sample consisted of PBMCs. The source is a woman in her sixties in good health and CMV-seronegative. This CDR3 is CASSDLGQETQYF. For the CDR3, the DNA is TGTGCCAGCAGCGACCTAGGACAAGAGACCCAGTACTTC.